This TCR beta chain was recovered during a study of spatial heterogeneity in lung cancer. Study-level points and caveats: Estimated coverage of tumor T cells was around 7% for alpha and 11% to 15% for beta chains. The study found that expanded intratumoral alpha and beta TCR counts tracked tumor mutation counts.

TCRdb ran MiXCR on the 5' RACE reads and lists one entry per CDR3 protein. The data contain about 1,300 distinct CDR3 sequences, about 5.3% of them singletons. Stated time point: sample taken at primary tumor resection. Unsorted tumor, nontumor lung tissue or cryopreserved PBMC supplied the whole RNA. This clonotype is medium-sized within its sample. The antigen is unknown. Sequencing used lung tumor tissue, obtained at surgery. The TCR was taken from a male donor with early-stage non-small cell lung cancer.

The CDR3 DNA follows: TGTGCCAGCACCACCGGGACTCAACAACGTTTCACAGATACGCAGTATTTT. Protein product: CASTTGTQQRFTDTQYF. This chain connects TRBV6-2 or TRBV6-3 to TRBJ2-3; D may be TRBD2 (6 bases). Germline lookup yields CDR1 MNHEY and CDR2 SVGEGT. The CDR3 length is 17 residues. V gave up 7 bases and J gave up 2 bases, with 22 bases separating them.